One and the same sample provided the 15 T cell receptor beta chains below, sequenced in a study of blood T cells in healthy people across ages. Through a sample-barcoded 5' primer and a J-beta primer mix, a second PCR was run for roughly 7 to 12 cycles. TCRdb analysed the 5' RACE reads with MiXCR anew, one entry per CDR3 protein. The top ten hold approximately 18% of the sample, which has roughly 500,000 distinct CDR3 sequences, approximately 30% seen once. The sample taken for sequencing was blood. These receptors came from a woman in her 70s in good health.

This clonotype has a handful of counts. This chain uses TRBV18 with TRBJ1-1, with a tentative D call TRBD1 (5 bases). The CDR3 has 15 amino acids. CDR1 is KGHSH and CDR2 is LQKENI in the germline V gene. V gave up 2 bases and J gave up 2 bases, with 12 bases separating them. CDR3 in DNA: TGTGCCAGCTCACCAGTCGGGGGACCCAACACTGAAGCTTTCTTT. Translated: CASSPVGGPNTEAFF.

As concerns this clonotype: An end of the junction differs from the germline gene, which may be a read error. The V call is TRBV12-5, the J call TRBJ2-5; D unresolved. The CDR3 runs 14 residues. Germline V lookup: CDR1 LGHNT, CDR2 FRNRAP. CDR3 nucleotides: TGTGCTAGTGGTTCGCCCGTCCTCTACAATGAGCAGTCCTTC. Protein sequence: CASGSPVLYNEQSF.

The chain links TRBV6-5 to TRBJ2-7, with a tentative D call TRBD1 (5 bases). The CDR3 is made up of 12 amino acids. Germline V gives CDR1 MNHEY, CDR2 SVGAGI. Trimming took 6 bases from V and 3 from J, leaving 9 bases between them. Here the CDR3 reads CASRTALYEQYF. CDR3 nucleotide sequence: TGTGCCAGCAGGACAGCACTCTACGAGCAGTACTTC.

This clonotype turned up a few times. This rearrangement joins TRBV18 to TRBJ2-5, with D possibly matching TRBD2 (5 bases). Trimming took off 3 bases at V and 4 bases at J, with 18 bases between the two ends. The CDR3 has 16 residues. Germline V CDR1 and CDR2: KGHSH, LQKENI. This CDR3 reads CASSPTAGQVGETQYF. In nucleotides, the CDR3 is TGTGCCAGCTCACCGACTGCGGGCCAGGTCGGAGAGACCCAGTACTTC. Combining the CDR3 with reference TRBV18 and TRBJ2-5 gives the whole variable domain NAGVMQNPRHLVRRRGQEARLRCSPMKGHSHVYWYRQLPEEGLKFMVYLQKENIIDESGMPKERFSAEFPKEGPSILRIQQVVRGDSAAYFCASSPTAGQVGETQYFGPGTRLLVL.

V and J are TRBV10-3 and TRBJ2-1, with a tentative D call TRBD1 (6 bases). The V end lost 2 bases, the J end lost 7 bases, and 15 bases lay between the germline ends. CDR1 and CDR2 from the germline V gene are ENHRY and SYGVKD. The CDR3 length is 15 residues. The CDR3 nucleotides read TGTGCCATCAGTGAGAGGCAGCATCAGGGGAATGAGCAGTTCTTC. Translating it yields CAISERQHQGNEQFF.

The V gene is TRBV5-1, the J gene TRBJ1-1; D not certain. This CDR3 has 14 amino acids. CDR1 is SGHRS, CDR2 YFSETQ, per germline. Trimming pared 4 bases from V and 1 base from J, leaving 11 bases between. The CDR3 DNA is TGCGCCAGCAGCCTCCTTTTTGAGAACACTGAAGCTTTCTTT. This gives the protein CASSLLFENTEAFF. The full variable domain, rest sourced from reference TRBV5-1 and TRBJ1-1, is KAGVTQTPRYLIKTRGQQVTLSCSPISGHRSVSWYQQTPGQGLQFLFEYFSETQRNKGNFPGRFSGRQFSNSRSEMNVSTLELGDSALYLCASSLLFENTEAFFGQGTRLTVV.

This clonotype was detected a few times. V and J are TRBV3-1 and TRBJ2-5; no clear D gene. Trimming stripped 1 base from V and 5 bases from J, with 8 bases between. Per germline, CDR1 LGHDT and CDR2 YNNKEL (reference sequence). The CDR3 is 13 residues long. DNA of the CDR3: TGTGCCAGCAGCCAAGCTATCAGGGAGACCCAGTACTTC. This codes for CASSQAIRETQYF.

This clonotype was detected a few times. This chain joins TRBV4-1 and TRBJ2-7; D may match TRBD1 or TRBD2 (6 bases each). The end of the DNA aligns better with TRBJ2-5, so the J call may be wrong. The CDR3 runs 17 residues. Germline CDR1 reads MGHRA; CDR2 reads YSYEKL. The CDR3 DNA follows: TGCGCCAGCAGCCAAGAGGTTTCGGGGGCCCTTCAAGAGACCCAGTACTTC. This gives the protein CASSQEVSGALQETQYF.

The chain recombines TRBV12-3 or TRBV12-4 with TRBJ1-1, with D possibly being TRBD1 (5 bases). Trimming cost V 6 bases and J 8 bases, with 16 bases left between them. This CDR3 spans 13 amino acids. The CDR3 here is CASRSGGVGEAFF. The DNA of the CDR3 is TGTGCCAGCAGATCGGGAGGGGTGGGGGAAGCTTTCTTT.

The rearrangement uses TRBV20-1 and TRBJ2-3; D might be TRBD1 or TRBD2, each matching 6 bases. Germline CDR1 reads DFQATT; CDR2 reads SNEGSKA (reference sequence). V shed 0 bases and J shed 1 base, with 11 bases lying between them. There are 15 residues in the CDR3. The CDR3 region is CSAREPGARTDTQYF. The CDR3 DNA is TGCAGTGCTAGAGAACCGGGGGCCCGCACAGATACGCAGTATTTT.

The chain uses TRBV2 and TRBJ1-5; the D gene is possibly TRBD1 (6 bases). This CDR3 has 13 residues. Germline V gene lookup returns CDR1 SNHLY and CDR2 FYNNEI. V lost 8 bases, J lost 2 bases, and 10 bases lay in between. The CDR3 here is CASEGGGNQPQHF. Here the CDR3 DNA reads TGTGCCAGCGAAGGGGGGGGCAATCAGCCCCAGCATTTT.

The chain recombines TRBV2 with TRBJ2-7, with TRBD1 matching over 8 bases. There are 14 residues in the CDR3. Germline CDR1 reads SNHLY; CDR2 reads FYNNEI. Germline trimming cut 8 bases from V and 7 bases from J; bases unmatched to any gene: 13. The CDR3 bases are TGTGCCAGCCAGGAGACAGGGGAAAGTTGGGAGCAGTACTTC. Protein sequence: CASQETGESWEQYF.

The CDR3 DNA sequence: TGTGCCAGTGGGGGGGAGCATAGCAATCAGCCCCAGCATTTT. Protein sequence: CASGGEHSNQPQHF. The rearrangement links TRBV25-1 to TRBJ1-5; the D gene is possibly TRBD1 (5 bases). The CDR3 totals 14 residues. Trimming took 9 bases from V and 0 from J, leaving 12 bases between them. Germline-derived CDR1 and CDR2 are MGHDK and SYGVNS.

V is TRBV29-1 and J is TRBJ2-5, with 9 bases lining up with TRBD2. Germline V gives CDR1 SQVTM, CDR2 ANQGSEA. J gave up 3 bases and V 4 bases, and 6 bases lay outside the gene matches. The CDR3 totals 14 residues. The CDR3 loop is CSVGLRGGEETQYF. As DNA, the CDR3 is TGCAGCGTTGGTCTGCGGGGGGGAGAAGAGACCCAGTACTTC.

This clonotype showed up just a few times. The J gene is TRBJ1-1, the V gene TRBV19; 7 nucleotides agree with TRBD1. Germline-derived CDR1 and CDR2 are LNHDA and SQIVND (reference sequence). CDR3 size: 16 residues. Losses at the gene ends were 1 base for V and 0 bases for J; bases not matched to a gene: 5. The CDR3 protein is CASSIGMGQMNTEAFF. The CDR3 nucleotides are TGTGCCAGTAGTATAGGGATGGGACAGATGAACACTGAAGCTTTCTTT.